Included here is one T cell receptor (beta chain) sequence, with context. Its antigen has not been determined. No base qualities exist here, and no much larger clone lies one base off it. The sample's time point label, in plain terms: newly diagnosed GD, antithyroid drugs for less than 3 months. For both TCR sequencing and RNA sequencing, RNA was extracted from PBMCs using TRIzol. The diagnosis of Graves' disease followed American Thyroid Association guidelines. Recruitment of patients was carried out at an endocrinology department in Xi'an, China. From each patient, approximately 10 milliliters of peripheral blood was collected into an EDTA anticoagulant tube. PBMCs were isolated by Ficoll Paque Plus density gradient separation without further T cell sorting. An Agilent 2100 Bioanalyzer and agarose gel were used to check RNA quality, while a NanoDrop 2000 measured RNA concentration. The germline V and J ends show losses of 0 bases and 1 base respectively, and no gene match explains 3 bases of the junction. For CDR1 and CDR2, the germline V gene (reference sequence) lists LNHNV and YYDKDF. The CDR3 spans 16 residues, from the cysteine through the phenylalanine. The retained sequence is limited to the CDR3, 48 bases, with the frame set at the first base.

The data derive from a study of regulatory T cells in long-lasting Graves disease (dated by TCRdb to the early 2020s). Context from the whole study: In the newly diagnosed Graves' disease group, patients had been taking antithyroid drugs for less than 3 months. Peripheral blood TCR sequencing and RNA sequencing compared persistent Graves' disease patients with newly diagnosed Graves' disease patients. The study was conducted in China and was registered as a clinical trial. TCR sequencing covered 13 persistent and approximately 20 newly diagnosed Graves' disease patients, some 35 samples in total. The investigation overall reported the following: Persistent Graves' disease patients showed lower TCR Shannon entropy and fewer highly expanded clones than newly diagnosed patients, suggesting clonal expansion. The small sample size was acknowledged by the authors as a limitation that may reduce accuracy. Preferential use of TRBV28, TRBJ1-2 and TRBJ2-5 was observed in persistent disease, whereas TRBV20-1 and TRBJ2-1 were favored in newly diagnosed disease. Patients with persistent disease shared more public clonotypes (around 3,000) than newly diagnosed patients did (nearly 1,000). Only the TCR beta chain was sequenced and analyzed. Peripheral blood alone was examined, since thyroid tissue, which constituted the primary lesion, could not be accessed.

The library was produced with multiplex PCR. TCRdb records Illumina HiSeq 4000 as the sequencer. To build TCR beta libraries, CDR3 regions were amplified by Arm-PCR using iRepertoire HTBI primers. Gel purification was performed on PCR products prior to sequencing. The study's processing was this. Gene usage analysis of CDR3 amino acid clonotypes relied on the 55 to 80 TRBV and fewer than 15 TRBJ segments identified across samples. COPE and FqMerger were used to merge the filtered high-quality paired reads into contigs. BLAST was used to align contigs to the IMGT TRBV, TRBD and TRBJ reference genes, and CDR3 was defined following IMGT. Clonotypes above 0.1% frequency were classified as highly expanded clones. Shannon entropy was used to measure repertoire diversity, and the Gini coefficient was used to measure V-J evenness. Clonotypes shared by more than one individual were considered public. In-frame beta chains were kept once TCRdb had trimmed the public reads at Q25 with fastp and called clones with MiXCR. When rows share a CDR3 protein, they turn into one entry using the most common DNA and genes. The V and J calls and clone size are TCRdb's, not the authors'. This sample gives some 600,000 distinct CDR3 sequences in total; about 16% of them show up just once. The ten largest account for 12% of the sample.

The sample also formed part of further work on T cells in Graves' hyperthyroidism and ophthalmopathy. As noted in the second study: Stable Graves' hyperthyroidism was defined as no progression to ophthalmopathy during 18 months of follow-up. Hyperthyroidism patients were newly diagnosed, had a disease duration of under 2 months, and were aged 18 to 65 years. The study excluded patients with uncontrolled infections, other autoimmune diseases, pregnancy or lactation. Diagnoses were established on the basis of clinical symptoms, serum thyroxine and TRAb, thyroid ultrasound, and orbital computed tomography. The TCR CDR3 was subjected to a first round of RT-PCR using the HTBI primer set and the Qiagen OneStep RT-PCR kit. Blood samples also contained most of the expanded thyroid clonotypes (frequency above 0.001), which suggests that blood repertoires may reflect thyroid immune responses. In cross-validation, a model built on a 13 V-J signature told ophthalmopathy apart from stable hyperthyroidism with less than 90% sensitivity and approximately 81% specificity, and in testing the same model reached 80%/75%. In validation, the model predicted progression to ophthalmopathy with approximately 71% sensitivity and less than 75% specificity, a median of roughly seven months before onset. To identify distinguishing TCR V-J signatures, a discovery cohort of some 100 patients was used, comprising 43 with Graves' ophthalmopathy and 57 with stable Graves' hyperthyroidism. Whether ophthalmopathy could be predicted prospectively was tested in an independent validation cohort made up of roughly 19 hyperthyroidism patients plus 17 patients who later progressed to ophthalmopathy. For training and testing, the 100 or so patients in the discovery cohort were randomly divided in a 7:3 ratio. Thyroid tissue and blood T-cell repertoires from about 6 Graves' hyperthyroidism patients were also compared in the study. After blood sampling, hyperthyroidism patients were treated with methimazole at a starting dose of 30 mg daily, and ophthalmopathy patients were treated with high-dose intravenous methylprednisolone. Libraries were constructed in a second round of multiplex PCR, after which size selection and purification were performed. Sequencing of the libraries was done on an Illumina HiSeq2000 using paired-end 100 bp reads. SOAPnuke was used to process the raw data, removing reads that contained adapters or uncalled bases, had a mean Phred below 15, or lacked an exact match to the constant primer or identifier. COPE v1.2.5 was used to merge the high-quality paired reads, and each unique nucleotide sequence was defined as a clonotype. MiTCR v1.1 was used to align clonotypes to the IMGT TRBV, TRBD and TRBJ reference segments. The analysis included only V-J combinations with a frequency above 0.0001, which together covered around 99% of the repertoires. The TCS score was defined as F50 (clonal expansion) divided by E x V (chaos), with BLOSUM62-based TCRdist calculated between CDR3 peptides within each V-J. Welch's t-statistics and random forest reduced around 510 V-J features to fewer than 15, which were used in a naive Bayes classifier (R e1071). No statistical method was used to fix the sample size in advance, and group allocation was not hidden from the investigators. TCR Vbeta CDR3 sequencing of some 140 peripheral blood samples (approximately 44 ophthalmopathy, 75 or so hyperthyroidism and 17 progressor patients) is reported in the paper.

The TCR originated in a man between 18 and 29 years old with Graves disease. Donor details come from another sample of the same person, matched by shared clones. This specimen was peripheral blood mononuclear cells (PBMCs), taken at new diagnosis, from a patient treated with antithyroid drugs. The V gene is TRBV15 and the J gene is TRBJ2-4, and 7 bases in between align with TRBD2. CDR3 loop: CATSRDGTTAKNIQYF. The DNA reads TGTGCCACCAGCAGAGATGGGACTACGGCCAAAAACATTCAGTACTTC.